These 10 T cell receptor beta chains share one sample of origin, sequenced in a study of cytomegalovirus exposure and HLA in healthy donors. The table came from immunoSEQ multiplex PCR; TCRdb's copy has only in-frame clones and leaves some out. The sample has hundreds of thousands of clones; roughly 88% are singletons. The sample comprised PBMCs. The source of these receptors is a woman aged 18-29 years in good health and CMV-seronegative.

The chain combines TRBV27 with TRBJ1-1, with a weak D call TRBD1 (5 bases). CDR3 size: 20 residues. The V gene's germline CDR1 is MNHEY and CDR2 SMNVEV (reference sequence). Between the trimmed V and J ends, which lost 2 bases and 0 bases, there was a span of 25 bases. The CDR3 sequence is CASSLVGFARFRGMNTEAFF. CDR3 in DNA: TGTGCCAGCAGTTTAGTTGGGTTTGCCCGGTTTCGGGGGATGAACACTGAAGCTTTCTTT.

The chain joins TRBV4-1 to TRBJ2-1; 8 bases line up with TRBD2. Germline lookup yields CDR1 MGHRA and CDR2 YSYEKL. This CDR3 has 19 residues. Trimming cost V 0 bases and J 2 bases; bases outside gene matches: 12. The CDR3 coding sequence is TGCGCCAGCAGCCAAGACGGTAGCGGGGCAGCGAATACCTACAATGAGCAGTTCTTC. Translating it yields CASSQDGSGAANTYNEQFF.

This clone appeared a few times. The CDR3 protein is CAISDGASTNEKLFF. CDR3 nucleotide sequence: TGTGCCATCAGTGATGGGGCCTCAACTAATGAAAAACTGTTTTTT. The V and J genes are TRBV10-3 and TRBJ1-4, with D tentatively TRBD1 (5 bases). Between the trimmed V and J ends, which lost 3 bases and 0 bases, there was a span of 8 bases. Germline V gene sequence: CDR1 ENHRY, CDR2 SYGVKD. The CDR3 consists of 15 residues.

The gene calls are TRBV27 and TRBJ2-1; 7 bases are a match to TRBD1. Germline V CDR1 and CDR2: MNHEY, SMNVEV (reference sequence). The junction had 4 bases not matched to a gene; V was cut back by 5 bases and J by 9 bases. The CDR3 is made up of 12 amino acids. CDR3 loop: CASSRGPGEQFF. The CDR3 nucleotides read TGTGCCAGCAGTAGGGGGCCGGGTGAGCAGTTCTTC.

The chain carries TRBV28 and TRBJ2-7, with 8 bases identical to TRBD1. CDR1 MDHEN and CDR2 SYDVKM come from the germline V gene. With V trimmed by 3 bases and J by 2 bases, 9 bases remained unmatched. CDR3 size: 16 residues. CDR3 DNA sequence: TGTGCCAGCAGTTTTAAACCGGGACAGGCGACCTACGAGCAGTACTTC. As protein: CASSFKPGQATYEQYF.

The CDR3 sequence is CASSSYSPNEQFF. CDR3 coding DNA: TGTGCCAGCAGTTCCTACTCCCCGAATGAGCAGTTCTTC. The chain couples TRBV27 to TRBJ2-1; D is ambiguous. With 4 bases removed from V and 7 bases from J, the gap between germline ends came to 11 bases. The germline CDR1 and CDR2 sequences are MNHEY and SMNVEV (reference sequence). CDR3 length: 13 residues.

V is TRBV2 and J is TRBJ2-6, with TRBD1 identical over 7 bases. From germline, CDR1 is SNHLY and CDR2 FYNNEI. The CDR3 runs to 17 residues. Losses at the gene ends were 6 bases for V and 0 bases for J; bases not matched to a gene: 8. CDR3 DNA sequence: TGTGCCAGCAGACGACAGGGAGCCCCCTCTGGGGCCAACGTCCTGACTTTC. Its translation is CASRRQGAPSGANVLTF.

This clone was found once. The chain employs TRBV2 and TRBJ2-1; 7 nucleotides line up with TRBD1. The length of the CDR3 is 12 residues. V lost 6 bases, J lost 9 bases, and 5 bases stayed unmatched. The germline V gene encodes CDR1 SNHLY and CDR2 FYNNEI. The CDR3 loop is CASRKTGTEQFF. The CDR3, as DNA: TGTGCCAGCAGAAAGACAGGGACTGAGCAGTTCTTC.

This CDR3 reads CASSFRHAEAFF. The CDR3 DNA is TGTGCCAGCAGCTTCAGGCACGCCGAAGCTTTCTTT. This chain links TRBV5-6 with TRBJ1-1; D gene ambiguous. V was clipped by 2 bases and J by 8 bases, with 10 bases between them. CDR3 length: 12 amino acids. CDR1 and CDR2 (germline): SGHDT, YYEEEE.

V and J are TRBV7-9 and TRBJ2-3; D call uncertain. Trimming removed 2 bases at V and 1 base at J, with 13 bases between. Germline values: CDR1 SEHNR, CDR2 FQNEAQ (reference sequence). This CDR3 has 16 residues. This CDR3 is CASSLSRFQGTDTQYF. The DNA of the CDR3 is TGTGCCAGCAGCTTAAGTCGGTTTCAGGGCACAGATACGCAGTATTTT.